The clone carrying this T cell receptor (beta chain) was seen a single time. Its specificity is unknown. This entry belongs to a study of T cells in Graves' hyperthyroidism and ophthalmopathy. The study, taken as a whole, reports: Ophthalmopathy, as predicted by the model, came a median approximately 5.9 months after the prediction. Most clonotypes expanded in the thyroid (above 0.001) were also present in blood.

RNA transcripts yielded amplified TCR beta CDR3 regions. HTBI primers were employed in a first-round RT-PCR of the TCR CDR3. From the multiplex PCR reads, TCRdb called clonotypes with MiXCR, one entry per CDR3 protein. The data contain about 540,000 distinct CDR3 sequences, under 60% of them singletons. Patients aged 18 to 65 had newly diagnosed hyperthyroidism that had lasted under 2 months. Diagnosis relied on clinical symptoms, serum thyroxine and TRAb, thyroid ultrasound and orbital computed tomography. The receptor was derived from a woman under 30 with Graves' hyperthyroidism. Sequencing input: peripheral blood or thyroid tissue (not recorded which).

CDR3: CATSDRQGQETQHF. CDR3 nucleotide sequence: TGTGCCACCAGTGATCGCCAGGGACAGGAGACCCAGCATTTT. The chain has TRBV24-1 and TRBJ1-5, with 8 positions matching TRBD1. Germline V CDR1 and CDR2: KGHDR, SFDVKD. The junction had 8 bases not matched to a gene; V was cut back by 3 bases and J by 11 bases. The CDR3 is 14 amino acids.